The entry that follows covers one TCR beta chain sequence. This sample stems from a study of T-cell reconstitution after alpha-beta-depleted transplantation in children. The CDR3 runs 17 residues. V lost 6 bases and J 0 bases, leaving 18 bases between the germline ends. Germline V lookup: CDR1 MNHNS, CDR2 SASEGT. TCRbeta library construction was performed incorporating unique molecular identifiers. In TCRdb, the PCR reads were re-called with MiXCR into one record per CDR3 protein. The profile shows some 250,000 distinct CDR3 sequences, approximately 12% of them singletons. The chain uses TRBV6-1 and TRBJ2-1; TRBD1 might be the D (5 bases). The specimen was PBMCs from the stem cell graft donor, collected from the stem cell graft. The sequence was obtained from a human donor who donated a stem cell graft to a child with acute lymphoblastic leukemia. In DNA, the CDR3 is TGTGCCAGCAGACCTTCTTCGACAGTACCCTCCTACAATGAGCAGTTCTTC. Its protein is CASRPSSTVPSYNEQFF.